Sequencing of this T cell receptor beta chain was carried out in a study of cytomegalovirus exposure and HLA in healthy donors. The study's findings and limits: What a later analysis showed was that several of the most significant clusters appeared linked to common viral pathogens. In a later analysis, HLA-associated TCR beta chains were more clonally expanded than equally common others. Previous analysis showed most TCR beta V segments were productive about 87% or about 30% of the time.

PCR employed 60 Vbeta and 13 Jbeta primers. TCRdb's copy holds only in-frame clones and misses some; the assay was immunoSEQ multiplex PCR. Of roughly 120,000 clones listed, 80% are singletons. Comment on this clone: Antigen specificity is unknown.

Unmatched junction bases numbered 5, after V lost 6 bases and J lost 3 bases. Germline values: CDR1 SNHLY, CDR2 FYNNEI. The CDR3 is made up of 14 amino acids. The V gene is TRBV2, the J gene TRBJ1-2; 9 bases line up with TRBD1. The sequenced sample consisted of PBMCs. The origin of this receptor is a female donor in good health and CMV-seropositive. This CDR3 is CASRTGGWDYGYTF. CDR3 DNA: TGTGCCAGCAGAACAGGGGGCTGGGACTATGGCTACACCTTC.